This T cell receptor beta chain was profiled in a study of blood T cell dynamics during melanoma immunotherapy. As for the study in general: Metastatic melanoma patients received first-line pembrolizumab or nivolumab plus ipilimumab.

Findings and caveats of the study: Unlike progressors, later disease-control patients had W3 repertoires gaining clonality or diversity.

A fixed DNA input of about 0.35 ug was used per bulk PBMC sample. Libraries were prepared by immunoSEQ multiplex PCR; TCRdb keeps only in-frame clonotypes and omits some of them. Counted here are 1,500 to 2,000 clones, approximately 84% occurring once; the ten biggest clones make up over 50%. The ends were cut back, 4 bases at V and 1 base at J, with 8 bases in the middle. The germline V gene encodes CDR1 SGHDT and CDR2 YYEEEE. The CDR3 extends over 13 amino acids. Within the sample, this clone is large. The antigen is unknown. Noted time point: pre-treatment baseline. Sequenced here: blood, sampled from a patient treated with checkpoint blockade. The V and J genes are TRBV5-6 and TRBJ1-1; D is unresolved. The receptor was derived from a human donor with melanoma. The CDR3 nucleotides read TGTGCCAGCAGCGCAGACGAGAACACTGAAGCTTTCTTT. It encodes CASSADENTEAFF. The variable domain in full, completed from reference TRBV5-6 and TRBJ1-1, reads DAGVTQSPTHLIKTRGQQVTLRCSPKSGHDTVSWYQQALGQGPQFIFQYYEEEERQRGNFPDRFSGHQFPNYSSELNVNALLLGDSALYLCASSADENTEAFFGQGTRLTVV.